These 28 T cell receptor beta chains originate from one sample sequenced in a study of T cells expressing NK-cell markers. TCRdb re-called the 5' RACE reads and gives one entry per CDR3 protein, without DNA. The sample has about 460,000 distinct CDR3 sequences, and its top ten clones hold almost 1.5%. The sample was blood T cells: a sorted CD56 or NKG2C T cell subset, CD4+ or CD8+ T cells, or bulk PBMC T cells (not recorded which). These receptors originate from a woman in her forties or fifties in good health.

The chain combines TRBV12-3 or TRBV12-4 with TRBJ2-7; the D gene TCRdb calls, TRBD1, cannot be checked with no DNA. The CDR3 runs 15 residues. The CDR3 reads CASSDSGTPRGEQYF.

J is TRBJ2-1 and V is TRBV20-1; TCRdb returns TRBD1, unconfirmable since there is no DNA. The CDR3 length is 15 residues. Germline V gene data show CDR1 as DFQATT and CDR2 as SNEGSKA (reference sequence). This CDR3 reads CSARSLAAPYNEQFF.

V usage is TRBV6-1 and J usage is TRBJ1-2; the TCRdb call, TRBD1, lacks DNA for checking. The CDR3 is made up of 13 amino acids. The germline V gene has CDR1 MNHNS and CDR2 SASEGT. The CDR3 spells CASGGATTLGYTF.

The gene calls are TRBV7-2 and TRBJ2-1; TCRdb lists TRBD2, though no DNA is available to test this call. The germline V gene has CDR1 SGHTA and CDR2 FQGNSA. The CDR3 spans 15 residues. CDR3: CASSLTVLAGGEQFF.

This rearrangement joins TRBV5-1 to TRBJ1-4; checking the TCRdb D call of TRBD1 is not possible without DNA. Germline CDR1 SGHRS, CDR2 YFSETQ. The length of the CDR3 is 15 residues. CDR3 loop: CASSPGQPTNEKLFF.

The chain links TRBV20-1 to TRBJ2-3; the TCRdb D gene call, TRBD1, has no DNA to confirm it. The CDR3 covers 13 residues. Germline CDR1 DFQATT, CDR2 SNEGSKA (reference sequence). This chain's CDR3 is CSAYTEGGDTQYF.

The chain uses TRBV19 and TRBJ2-1; TCRdb proposes TRBD1, but this gene call is untestable without DNA. Germline-derived CDR1 and CDR2 are LNHDA and SQIVND (reference sequence). CDR3 length: 15 amino acids. The CDR3 sequence: CASSIAGARFGEQFF.

The chain joins TRBV5-6 to TRBJ2-4; no DNA is available, so the TRBD2 call from TCRdb remains unchecked. Germline V gene data show CDR1 as SGHDT and CDR2 as YYEEEE. The CDR3 has 14 amino acids. This CDR3 is CASSSGTMRNIQYF.

The chain joins TRBV4-2 to TRBJ2-7. The CDR3 contains 13 residues. Germline V lookup: CDR1 LGHNA, CDR2 YNFKEQ. The CDR3 reads CASSNFDPYEQYF.

The rearrangement uses TRBV27 and TRBJ1-5; the D gene TCRdb calls, TRBD1, cannot be checked with no DNA. Per the germline V gene, CDR1 is MNHEY and CDR2 is SMNVEV (reference sequence). This CDR3 is built from 16 residues. CDR3: CASSSLEGTSNQPQHF.

The rearrangement joins TRBV5-6 to TRBJ1-5; TCRdb indicates TRBD1, and absent DNA this call remains unverified. Germline V lookup: CDR1 SGHDT, CDR2 YYEEEE. CDR3 size: 16 residues. The CDR3 protein is CASSSTGPGSNQPQHF.

CDR3 sequence reads: CASRALAGKNTGELFF. V usage is TRBV4-1 and J usage is TRBJ2-2; TCRdb selects TRBD2, and the lack of DNA leaves this call unchecked. Looked up from germline, CDR1 is MGHRA and CDR2 is YSYEKL. This CDR3 is built from 16 residues.

The rearrangement uses TRBV5-1 and TRBJ1-6; the D gene TCRdb calls, TRBD1, cannot be checked with no DNA. Germline CDR1 is SGHRS and CDR2 is YFSETQ. The CDR3 totals 16 residues. CDR3 loop: CASSLRSGGGNSPLHF.

The chain is built from TRBV24-1 and TRBJ2-3; lacking DNA, the TRBD2 call made by TCRdb goes unchecked. Germline CDR1 and CDR2: KGHDR and SFDVKD. CDR3 size: 16 residues. CDR3 residues: CATSDPSTAYTDTQYF.

The chain couples TRBV18 to TRBJ1-1. Germline V gives CDR1 KGHSH, CDR2 LQKENI. This CDR3 has 13 amino acids. The CDR3 sequence is CASSREPRTEAFF.

The V call is TRBV9, the J call TRBJ2-1; TCRdb designates TRBD2, a call that cannot be tested without DNA. The CDR3 consists of 17 residues. Germline V gene lookup returns CDR1 SGDLS and CDR2 YYNGEE. The CDR3 spells CASSTGLAGVGYNEQFF.

This chain connects TRBV5-1 to TRBJ2-5; the TRBD1 assignment by TCRdb is unverifiable without DNA. CDR1 is SGHRS, CDR2 YFSETQ, per germline. CDR3 length: 18 residues. The CDR3 sequence: CASSLGYGGRRQEETQYF.

The V call is TRBV6-2 or TRBV6-3, the J call TRBJ2-3; TCRdb indicates TRBD1, and absent DNA this call remains unverified. Per germline, CDR1 MNHEY and CDR2 SVGEGT. This CDR3 has 11 amino acids. CDR3 loop: CASSHRGGQYF.

V gene TRBV20-1 combines with J gene TRBJ2-5; with no DNA, the TCRdb D assignment of TRBD2 cannot be verified. CDR1 is DFQATT and CDR2 is SNEGSKA in the germline V gene (reference sequence). The CDR3 has 16 amino acids. Here the CDR3 reads CSAQGLAGKTQETQYF.

The chain is built from TRBV7-2 and TRBJ1-5; TCRdb picks TRBD1, but there is no DNA to check that call. The CDR3 has 15 residues. Germline-derived CDR1 and CDR2 are SGHTA and FQGNSA. CDR3: CASSLGEGGAQPQHF.

The V and J genes are TRBV21-1 and TRBJ2-4; the TCRdb call, TRBD1, lacks DNA for checking. TRBV21-1 is a pseudogene segment. The CDR3 contains 18 residues. CDR3 residues: CASSKLDSSTWSRGIQYF.

The chain uses TRBV19 and TRBJ2-6; TCRdb selects TRBD1, and the lack of DNA leaves this call unchecked. CDR1 and CDR2 (germline): LNHDA, SQIVND (reference sequence). The CDR3 sequence is 16 residues long. CDR3 region: CASGGTGDSGANVLTF. Variable domain in full (rest from reference TRBV19 and TRBJ2-6): DGGITQSPKYLFRKEGQNVTLSCEQNLNHDAMYWYRQDPGQGLRLIYYSQIVNDFQKGDIAEGYSVSREKKESFPLTVTSAQKNPTAFYLCASGGTGDSGANVLTFGAGSRLTVL.

The chain recombines TRBV4-2 with TRBJ2-1; TCRdb lists TRBD1, though no DNA is available to test this call. Looked up from germline, CDR1 is LGHNA and CDR2 is YNFKEQ. The CDR3 extends over 15 amino acids. Here the CDR3 reads CASSLETGQGNEQFF.

V usage is TRBV7-9 and J usage is TRBJ2-3; the TRBD2 assignment by TCRdb is unverifiable without DNA. CDR1 and CDR2 from the germline V gene are SEHNR and FQNEAQ (reference sequence). CDR3 size: 18 residues. The CDR3: CASSSGLAGGRAGDTQYF.

The chain employs TRBV24-1 and TRBJ2-1; TCRdb's D call, TRBD2, is unchecked because there is no DNA. The CDR3 has 18 residues. CDR1 and CDR2 (germline): KGHDR, SFDVKD. CDR3 region: CATSDRTRTSGDYNEQFF.

The chain uses TRBV12-3 or TRBV12-4 and TRBJ1-6. This CDR3 is 13 amino acids long. The CDR3 region is CASSQKSGSPLHF.

The CDR3 protein is CASSLVQGAYNEQFF. The chain is built from TRBV5-4 and TRBJ2-1; TCRdb names TRBD1, which stays unverified in the absence of DNA. Germline lookup yields CDR1 SGHNT and CDR2 YYREEE (reference sequence). The CDR3 runs 15 residues.

J is TRBJ2-6 and V is TRBV6-5; with no DNA, the TCRdb D assignment of TRBD1 cannot be verified. This CDR3 has 13 residues. Germline V gene data show CDR1 as MNHEY and CDR2 as SVGAGI. CDR3 sequence: CASSTPGANVLTF.